This T cell receptor (beta chain) was sequenced in a study of post-analysis software for immune sequencing data (dated by TCRdb to the mid-2010s). Turning to the overall study: Disease courses on record covered relapsing-remitting, secondary progressive and progressive-relapsing multiple sclerosis, though some patients had no subtype annotation. The patient repertoires were set against around ten previously published healthy control repertoires from donors whose ages ranged from about 6 to 26 years. A subset of samples was prepared in parallel using single-end sample barcoding, then pooled and co-amplified after Illumina adapter ligation. Results the study describes overall, beyond this receptor: Significantly lower normalized Chao1 diversity was found in multiple sclerosis patients than in controls, suggesting substantial peripheral T-cell clonal expansion. Significantly higher frequencies in patients than in controls were found for roughly 5 TRBV segments, including TRBV5-6, TRBV5-1 and TRBV20-1. The multiple sclerosis patient group was slightly younger than the control group. When samples were clustered directly using the F measure, samples prepared in the same batch co-clustered strongly, which prompted a batch-effect correction.

The CDR3 has 13 amino acids, counting the end cysteine and phenylalanine. Only the CDR3 region is kept as DNA, spanning 39 bases read in frame from base 1. Trimming at the junction amounts to 7 bases on V and 5 bases on J, and the germline ends lie 17 bases apart. As encoded in the germline V gene, CDR1 is SQVTM while CDR2 is ANQGSEA. TCR beta repertoires were profiled from peripheral blood of approximately 13 young patients with multiple sclerosis to demonstrate the VDJtools post-analysis software. Multiple sclerosis patients were children and adolescents aged roughly 6 to 17 years. To prepare the library, PCR was applied. Sequencing was carried out with an Illumina HiSeq 2500. To reduce PCR and sequencing biases, unique molecular identifiers were built into the TCR beta cDNA libraries. About 500,000 cDNA molecules were obtained for every 1 to 10 million input T cells, so each molecule roughly corresponded to one T cell. The patient libraries were prepared and sequenced with the same protocol used for the earlier healthy control dataset. Within a given batch, samples were prepared together, multiplexed and sequenced on the same HiSeq lane. The paper's processing steps were these. Raw barcoded reads were processed with MIGEC, and single-read molecular identifier groups were discarded before consensus assembly and CDR3 extraction. VDJtools was used for post-analysis of the clonotype tables, and diversity was normalized by down-sampling every dataset to the size of the smallest sample. Repertoire overlap clustering matched CDR3 amino acid but not nucleotide sequences to correct batch-related cross-sample contamination. TCRdb reprocessing: public reads trimmed at Q25 with fastp, clones called with MiXCR, in-frame beta chains kept. Every distinct CDR3 protein forms one entry, paired with its most common genes and DNA. None of the V and J calls come from the authors' own analysis; TCRdb made them. Counted in this sample were approximately 660,000 distinct CDR3 sequences; over 45% of them appeared once. Of the sample, approximately 10% falls within the top ten clones.

This clonotype was seen more than once but under ten times. Its antigen remains unidentified. It has no much larger one-base neighbor in the sample; base qualities were not kept. The receptor was isolated from a girl aged 2 to 10 with multiple sclerosis. The chain links TRBV29-1 with TRBJ2-5, and possibly TRBD1, on 6 matching bases. The material sequenced was blood. CDR3 reads: CSASKDSWETQYF. Here is the DNA: TGCAGCGCCTCAAAGGACAGCTGGGAGACCCAGTACTTC.